This T cell receptor (beta chain) was profiled in a study of CD8+ T cells in alopecia areata. In its sample, this clone was seen many times. Germline and genes: mouse. The CDR3 end falls 4 residues outside the read, so it is completed with the germline J gene. Extracted from the samples, RNA was reverse transcribed into cDNA to serve as the sequencing template. Sequencing was performed with immunoSEQ multiplex PCR; in TCRdb, only in-frame clones are kept and a portion is missing. The sample has thousands of clones, none seen only once. Cells from pooled cutaneous lymph nodes were sorted by CD4, CD8alpha, NKG2D, NKG2ACE and other markers. The V end lost 3 bases, the J end lost 0 bases, and 6 bases lay between the germline ends. This CDR3 is built from 13 residues. CDR1 is NNHNN and CDR2 is SYGAGS in the germline V gene (reference sequence).

Material for sequencing was CD8+ T cells sorted from a lymph node. This TCR came from a C3H/HeJ mouse with alopecia areata. The mice in this strain carry MHC haplotype H2-k. V gene TRBV13-2 combines with J gene TRBJ1-2; the D is unclear. The covered CDR3 bases are TGTGCCAGCGGTGCAAAGGCAAACTCC. Encoded protein: CASGAKANS. The entire CDR3 sequence reads CASGAKANSDYTF.